This entry concerns a single T cell receptor beta chain. Its antigen is not identified. Naive-designated CD8 cells lacked CD45RO, were positively enriched for CCR7, and omitted terminally differentiated effector memory CD45RA+ cells. The germline V gene has CDR1 SGHVS and CDR2 FQNEAQ. This CDR3 contains 14 residues. V was pared by 5 bases and J by 4 bases, with 14 bases between. These data are taken from a study of shared clonotypes between healthy human individuals. Study-level results: The small donor group covered limited genetic and exposure diversity. Clonotypes shared by all four sorted-subset donors had higher generation probabilities than non-shared clonotypes.

Genomic DNA belonging to each subset was distributed in equal measure over several immunoSEQ plates. In the authors' methods: Filtering differed since immunoSEQ provided only junctions, with no quality scores. Sequencing used immunoSEQ multiplex PCR; TCRdb keeps in-frame clones, though not all of them. V and J calls and clone size come straight from that table; D and trimming were deduced from the DNA. The data show about 580,000 clones, with roughly 98% seen just once and less than 0.35% held by the top ten. The specimen sequenced was naive CD8+ T cells sorted from blood. The TCR comes from a man aged 25-45 years in good health. V usage is TRBV7-8 and J usage is TRBJ2-5, with TRBD1 as a possible D gene (7 bases). CDR3 amino acids: CASSEDRRGETQYF. CDR3 nucleotide sequence: TGTGCCAGCAGCGAGGACAGGAGGGGAGAGACCCAGTACTTC. Based on the CDR3 plus reference TRBV7-8 and TRBJ2-5, the full variable domain is GAGVSQSPRYKVAKRGQDVALRCDPISGHVSLFWYQQALGQGPEFLTYFQNEAQLDKSGLPSDRFFAERPEGSVSTLKIQRTQQEDSAVYLCASSEDRRGETQYFGPGTRLLVL.